In its sample, the clone carrying this T cell receptor (beta chain) was seen many times. What it binds is not known. Genomic DNA constituted the template upon which TCR beta VDJ and CDR3 profiling was performed. Each CDR3 protein gets one entry after TCRdb re-called the reads with MiXCR. The sample includes under 250,000 distinct CDR3 sequences, approximately 35% of them seen just once. The data belong to a study of CD8+CD57+ T cells in acquired aplastic anemia. Across the whole study: Roughly 3 ug was the average amount of DNA from sorted CD4+ and CD8+ cells. There were about 10.8 million reads, on average, for CD4+ cells from healthy donors.

Germline CDR1 is SGDLS and CDR2 is YYNGEE. The trim removed 4 bases at V and 7 bases at J, leaving 12 bases unmatched. The CDR3 contains 15 residues. Study results and caveats: Shared by patients and controls, 25 to 30 CD8+ CDR3s were abundant in patients.

Sequencing was carried out using sorted CD4+, CD8+, or CD8+CD57+ T cells (not recorded which) from PBMCs. The chain couples TRBV9 to TRBJ2-7; 9 bases are shared with TRBD1. The source is a human donor in good health, serving as a control. The CDR3 protein is CASSRWTGVNREQYF. The CDR3 DNA reads as TGTGCCAGCAGCCGATGGACAGGGGTAAATAGGGAGCAGTACTTC.